Only a few counts were recorded for the clone carrying this T cell receptor beta chain. PCR employed 60 Vbeta and 13 Jbeta primers. Using immunoSEQ multiplex PCR, the repertoire was profiled, and TCRdb retains in-frame clones only, with some absent. The data hold around 120,000 clones, with roughly 69% observed a single time. This CDR3 has 16 residues. CDR1 is SGHKS and CDR2 is YYEKEE in the germline V gene (reference sequence). Trimming removed 0 bases from V and 3 bases from J; junction bases left unmatched: 6. The entry originates in a study of cytomegalovirus exposure and HLA in healthy donors. J is TRBJ2-5 and V is TRBV5-5; 9 positions agree with TRBD2. The source is a man aged 45-65 years in good health and CMV-seropositive. What was sequenced was PBMCs. The CDR3 region has the DNA TGTGCCAGCAGCTTGGGTAGCGGGGGAGGTGAAGAGACCCAGTACTTC. The encoded protein is CASSLGSGGGEETQYF.